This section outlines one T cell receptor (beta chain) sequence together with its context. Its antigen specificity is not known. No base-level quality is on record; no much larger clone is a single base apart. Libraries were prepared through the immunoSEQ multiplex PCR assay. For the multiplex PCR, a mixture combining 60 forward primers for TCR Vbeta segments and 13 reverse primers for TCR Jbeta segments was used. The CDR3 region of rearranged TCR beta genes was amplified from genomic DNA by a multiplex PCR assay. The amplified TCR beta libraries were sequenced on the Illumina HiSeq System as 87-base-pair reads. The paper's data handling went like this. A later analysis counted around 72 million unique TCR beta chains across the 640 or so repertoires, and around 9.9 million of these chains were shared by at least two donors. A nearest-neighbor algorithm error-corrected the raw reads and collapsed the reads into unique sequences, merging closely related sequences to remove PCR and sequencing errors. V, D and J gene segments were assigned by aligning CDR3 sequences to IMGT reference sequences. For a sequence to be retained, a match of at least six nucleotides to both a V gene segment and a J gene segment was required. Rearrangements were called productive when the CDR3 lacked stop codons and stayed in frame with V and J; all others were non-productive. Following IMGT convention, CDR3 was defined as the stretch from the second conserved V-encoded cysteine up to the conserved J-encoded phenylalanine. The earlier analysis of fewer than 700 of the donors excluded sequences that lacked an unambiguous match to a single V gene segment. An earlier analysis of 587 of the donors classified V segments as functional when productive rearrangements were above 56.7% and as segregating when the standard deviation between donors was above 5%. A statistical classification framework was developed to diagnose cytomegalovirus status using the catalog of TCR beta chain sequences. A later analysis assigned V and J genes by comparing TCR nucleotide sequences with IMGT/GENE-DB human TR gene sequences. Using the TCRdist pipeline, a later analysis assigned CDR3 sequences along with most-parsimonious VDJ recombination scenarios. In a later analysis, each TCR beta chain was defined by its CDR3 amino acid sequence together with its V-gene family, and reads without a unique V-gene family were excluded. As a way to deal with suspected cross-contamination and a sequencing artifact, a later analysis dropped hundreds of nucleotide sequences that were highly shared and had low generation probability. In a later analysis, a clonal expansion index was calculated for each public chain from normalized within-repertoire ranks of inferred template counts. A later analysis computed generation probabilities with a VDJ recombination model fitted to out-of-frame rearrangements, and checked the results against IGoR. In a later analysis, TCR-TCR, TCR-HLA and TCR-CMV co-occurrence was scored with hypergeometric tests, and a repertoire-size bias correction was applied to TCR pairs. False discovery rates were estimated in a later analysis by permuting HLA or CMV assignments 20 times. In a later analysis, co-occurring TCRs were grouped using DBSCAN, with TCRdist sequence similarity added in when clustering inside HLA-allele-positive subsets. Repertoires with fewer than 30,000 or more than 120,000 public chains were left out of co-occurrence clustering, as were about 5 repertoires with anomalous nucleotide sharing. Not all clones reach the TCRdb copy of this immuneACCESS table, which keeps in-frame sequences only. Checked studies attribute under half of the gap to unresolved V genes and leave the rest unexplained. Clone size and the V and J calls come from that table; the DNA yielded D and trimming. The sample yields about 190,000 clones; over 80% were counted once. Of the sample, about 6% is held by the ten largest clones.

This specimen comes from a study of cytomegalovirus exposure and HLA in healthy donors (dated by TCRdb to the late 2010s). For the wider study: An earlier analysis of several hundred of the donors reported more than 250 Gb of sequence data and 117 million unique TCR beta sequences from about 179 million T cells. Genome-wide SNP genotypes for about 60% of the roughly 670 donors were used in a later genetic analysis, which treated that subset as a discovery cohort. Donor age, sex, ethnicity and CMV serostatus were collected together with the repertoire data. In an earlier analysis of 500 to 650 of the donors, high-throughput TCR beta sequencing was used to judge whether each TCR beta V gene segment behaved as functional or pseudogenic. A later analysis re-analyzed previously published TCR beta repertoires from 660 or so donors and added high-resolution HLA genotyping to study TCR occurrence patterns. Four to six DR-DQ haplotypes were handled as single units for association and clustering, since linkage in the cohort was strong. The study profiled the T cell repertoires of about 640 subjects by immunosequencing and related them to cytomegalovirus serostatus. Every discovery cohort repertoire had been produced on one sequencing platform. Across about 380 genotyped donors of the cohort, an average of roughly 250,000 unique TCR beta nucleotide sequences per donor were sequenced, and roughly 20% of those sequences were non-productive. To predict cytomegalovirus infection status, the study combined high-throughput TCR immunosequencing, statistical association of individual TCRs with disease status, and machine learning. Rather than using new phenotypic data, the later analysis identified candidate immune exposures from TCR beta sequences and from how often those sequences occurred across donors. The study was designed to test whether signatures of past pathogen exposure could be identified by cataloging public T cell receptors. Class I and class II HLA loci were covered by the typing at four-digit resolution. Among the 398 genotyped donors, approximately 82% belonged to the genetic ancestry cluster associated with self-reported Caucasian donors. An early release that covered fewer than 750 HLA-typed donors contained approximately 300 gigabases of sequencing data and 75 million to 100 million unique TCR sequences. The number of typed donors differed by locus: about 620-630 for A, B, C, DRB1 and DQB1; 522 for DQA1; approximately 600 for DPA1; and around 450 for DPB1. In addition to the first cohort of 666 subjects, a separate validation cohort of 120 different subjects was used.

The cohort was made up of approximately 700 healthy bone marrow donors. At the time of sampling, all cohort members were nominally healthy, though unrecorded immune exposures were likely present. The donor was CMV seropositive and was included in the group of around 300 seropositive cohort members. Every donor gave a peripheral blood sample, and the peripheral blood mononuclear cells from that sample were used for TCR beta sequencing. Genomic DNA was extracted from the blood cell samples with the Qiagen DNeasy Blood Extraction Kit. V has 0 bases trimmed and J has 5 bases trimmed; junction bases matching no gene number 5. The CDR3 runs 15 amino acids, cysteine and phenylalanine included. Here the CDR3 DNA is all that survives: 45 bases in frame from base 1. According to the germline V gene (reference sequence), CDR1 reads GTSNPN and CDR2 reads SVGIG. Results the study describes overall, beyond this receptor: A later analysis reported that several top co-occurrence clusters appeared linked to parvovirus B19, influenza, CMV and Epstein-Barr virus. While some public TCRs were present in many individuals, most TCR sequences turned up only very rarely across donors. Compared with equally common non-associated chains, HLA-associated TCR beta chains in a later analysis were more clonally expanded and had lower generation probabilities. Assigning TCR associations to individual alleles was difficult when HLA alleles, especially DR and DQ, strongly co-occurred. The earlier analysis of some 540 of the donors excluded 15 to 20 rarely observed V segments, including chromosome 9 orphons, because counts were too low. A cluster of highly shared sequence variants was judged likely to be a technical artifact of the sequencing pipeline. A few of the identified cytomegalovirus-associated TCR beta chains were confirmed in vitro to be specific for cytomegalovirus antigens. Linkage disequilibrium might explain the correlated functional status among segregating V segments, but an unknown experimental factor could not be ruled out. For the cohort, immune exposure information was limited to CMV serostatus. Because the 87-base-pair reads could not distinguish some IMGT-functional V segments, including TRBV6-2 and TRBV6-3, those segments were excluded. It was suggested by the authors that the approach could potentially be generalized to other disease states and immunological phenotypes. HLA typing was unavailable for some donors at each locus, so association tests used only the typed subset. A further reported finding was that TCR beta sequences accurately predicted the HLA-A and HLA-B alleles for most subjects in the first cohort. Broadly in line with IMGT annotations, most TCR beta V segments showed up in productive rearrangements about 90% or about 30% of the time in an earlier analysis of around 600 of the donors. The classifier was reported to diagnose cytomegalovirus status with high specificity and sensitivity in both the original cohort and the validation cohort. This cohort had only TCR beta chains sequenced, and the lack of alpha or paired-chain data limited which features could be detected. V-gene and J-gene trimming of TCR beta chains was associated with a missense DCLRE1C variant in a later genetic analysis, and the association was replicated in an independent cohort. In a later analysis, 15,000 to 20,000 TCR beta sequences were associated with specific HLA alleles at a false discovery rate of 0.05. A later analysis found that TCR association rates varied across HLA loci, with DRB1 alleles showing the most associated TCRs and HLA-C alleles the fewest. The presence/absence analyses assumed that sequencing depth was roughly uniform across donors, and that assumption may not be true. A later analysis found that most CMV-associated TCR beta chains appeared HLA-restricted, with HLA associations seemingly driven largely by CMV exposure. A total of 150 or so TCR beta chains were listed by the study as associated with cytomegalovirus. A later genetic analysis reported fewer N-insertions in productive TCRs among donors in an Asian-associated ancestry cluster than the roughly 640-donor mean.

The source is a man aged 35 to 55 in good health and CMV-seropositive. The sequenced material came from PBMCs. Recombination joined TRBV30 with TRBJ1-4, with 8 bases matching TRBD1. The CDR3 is CAWSVERDRNEKLFF. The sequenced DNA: TGTGCCTGGAGTGTAGAGCGGGACAGGAATGAAAAACTGTTTTTT.